This TCR beta chain stems from a study of response to subunit inactivated influenza vaccine (dated by TCRdb to 2016 to 2019). In terms of the full investigation: The study used deep quantitative T cell receptor repertoire profiling to track responses to a trivalent subunit inactivated influenza vaccine. Study-level results and caveats: The authors proposed that each seasonal influenza vaccination may bring in only a limited number of new T cells.

Libraries were constructed by RT-PCR. TCRdb names Illumina HiSeq 2500 as the instrument used. TCRdb reworked the public reads: Q25 trimming with fastp, MiXCR clone assembly, productive beta chains retained. Every entry covers one CDR3 protein and lists the most common genes and DNA from its rows. Present in this sample are over 400,000 distinct CDR3 sequences, 10% to 15% of which were seen just once. Clones ranked in the top ten supply around 12% of the sample. Relative to germline, V is 1 base shorter and J is 4 bases shorter, with 11 bases between their ends. The CDR3 holds 15 amino acids from the cysteine to the phenylalanine. Left in the record is the CDR3 DNA by itself, 45 bases read in frame from the first base. Via the germline V gene (reference sequence), CDR1 is SEHNR and CDR2 FQNEAQ. This sample's time point label indicates: 45 days after influenza vaccine administration. In this sample, this clonotype turned up a few times. Its antigen has not been determined. No clone much larger than this one lies a single base away; base qualities are absent.

Recombination joined TRBV7-9 with TRBJ2-1; TRBD2 is a possible D gene, resting on 6 matching bases. The starting material was PBMCs from blood, obtained more than 35 days after vaccination. The source of this sequence is a man in his forties or fifties who received an inactivated influenza vaccine. Donor details come from another sample of the same person, matched by shared clones. Here is the DNA: TGTGCCAGCAGCTTAGAGACTAGATTGTACAATGAGCAGTTCTTC. Its protein reads: CASSLETRLYNEQFF.